This TCR beta chain was sequenced in a study of control samples from healthy donors and cancer patients. This clone came up a few times. Trimming took 4 bases from V and 0 from J, leaving 13 bases between them. The CDR3 runs 15 residues. CDR1 MGHDK and CDR2 SYGVNS come from the germline V gene. The repertoire was sequenced with immunoSEQ multiplex PCR; TCRdb's copy has only in-frame clones and lacks some. The data hold about 44,000 clones, with around 87% observed a single time. Material for sequencing was PBMCs. This chain joins TRBV25-1 and TRBJ2-7, with D hard to call. The clonotype was recovered from a woman between 55 and 75 years old with lung cancer. CDR3 DNA: TGTGCCAGCAGTGGGTTCGTAACCAGCTCCTACGAGCAGTACTTC. Amino acid sequence: CASSGFVTSSYEQYF.